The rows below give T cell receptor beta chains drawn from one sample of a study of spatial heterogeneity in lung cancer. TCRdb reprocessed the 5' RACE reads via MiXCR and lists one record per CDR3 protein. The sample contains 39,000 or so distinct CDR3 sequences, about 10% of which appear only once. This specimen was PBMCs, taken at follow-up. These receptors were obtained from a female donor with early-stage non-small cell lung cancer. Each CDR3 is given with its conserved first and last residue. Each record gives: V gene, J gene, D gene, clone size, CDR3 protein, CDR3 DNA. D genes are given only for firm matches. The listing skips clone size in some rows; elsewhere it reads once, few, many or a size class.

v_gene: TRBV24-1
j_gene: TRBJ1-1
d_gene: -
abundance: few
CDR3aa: CATSDPLTGTEAFF
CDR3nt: TGTGCCACCAGTGACCCGCTGACAGGCACTGAAGCTTTCTTT

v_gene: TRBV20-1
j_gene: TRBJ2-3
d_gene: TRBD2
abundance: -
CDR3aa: CSARTSGGFDTQYF
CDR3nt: TGCAGTGCTAGGACTAGCGGGGGTTTTGATACGCAGTATTTT

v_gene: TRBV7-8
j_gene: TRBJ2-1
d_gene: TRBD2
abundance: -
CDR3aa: CASSVPRAGAGYNEQFF
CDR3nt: TGTGCCAGCAGCGTCCCCCGAGCGGGGGCCGGATACAATGAGCAGTTCTTC

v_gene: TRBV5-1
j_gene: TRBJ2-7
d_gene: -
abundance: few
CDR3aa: CASSLGLATSYEQYF
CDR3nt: TGCGCCAGCAGCCTAGGACTGGCTACCTCCTACGAGCAGTACTTC

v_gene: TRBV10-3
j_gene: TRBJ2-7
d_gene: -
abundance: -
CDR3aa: CAISESRQPPYEQYF
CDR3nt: TGTGCCATCAGTGAGTCGAGACAACCCCCCTACGAGCAGTACTTC

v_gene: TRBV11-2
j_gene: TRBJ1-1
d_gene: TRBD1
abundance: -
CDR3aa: CASSSPGQRNTEAFF
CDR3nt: TGTGCCAGCAGCTCCCCGGGACAGCGGAACACTGAAGCTTTCTTT

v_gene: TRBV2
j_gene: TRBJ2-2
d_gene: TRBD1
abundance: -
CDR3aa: CASMGQGATGELFF
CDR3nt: TGTGCCAGCATGGGGCAGGGGGCCACCGGGGAGCTGTTTTTT

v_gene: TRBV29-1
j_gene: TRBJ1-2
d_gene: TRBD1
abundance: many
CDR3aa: CSASPGTGVGYTF
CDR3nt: TGCAGCGCCTCCCCCGGGACAGGGGTTGGCTACACCTTC

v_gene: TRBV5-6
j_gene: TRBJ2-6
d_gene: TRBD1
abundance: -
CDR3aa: CASSLGTGYANVLTF
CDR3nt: TGTGCCAGCAGCTTAGGGACAGGGTACGCCAACGTCCTGACTTTC

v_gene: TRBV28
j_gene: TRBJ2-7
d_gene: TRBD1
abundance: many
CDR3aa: CASRPGQPSYEQYF
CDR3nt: TGTGCCAGCAGGCCGGGACAGCCGAGCTACGAGCAGTACTTC

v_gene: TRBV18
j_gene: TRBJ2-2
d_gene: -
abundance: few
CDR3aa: CASSMGLENTGELFF
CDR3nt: TGTGCCAGCTCAATGGGACTGGAGAACACCGGGGAGCTGTTTTTT

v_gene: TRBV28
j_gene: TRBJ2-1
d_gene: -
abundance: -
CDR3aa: CASSLEGEVRDEEFF
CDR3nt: TGTGCCAGCAGTTTAGAAGGGGAGGTAAGGGACGAAGAGTTCTTC

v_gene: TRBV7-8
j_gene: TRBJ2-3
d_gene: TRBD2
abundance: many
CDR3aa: CASSSGTSGGATQYF
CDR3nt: TGTGCCAGCAGCTCGGGGACTAGCGGGGGGGCGACGCAGTATTTT

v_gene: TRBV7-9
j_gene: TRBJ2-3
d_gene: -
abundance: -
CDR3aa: CASSLLGDTQYF
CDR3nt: TGTGCCAGCAGCTTACTGGGAGATACGCAGTATTTT

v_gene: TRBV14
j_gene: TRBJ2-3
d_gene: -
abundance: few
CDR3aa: CASSQDISSRSTDTQYF
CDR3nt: TGTGCCAGCAGCCAAGATATTAGTAGCCGAAGCACAGATACGCAGTATTTT

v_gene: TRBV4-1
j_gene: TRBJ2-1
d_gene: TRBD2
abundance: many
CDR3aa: CASSQAPAGRTYNEQFF
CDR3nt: TGCGCCAGCAGCCAAGCTCCAGCGGGACGGACCTACAATGAGCAGTTCTTC

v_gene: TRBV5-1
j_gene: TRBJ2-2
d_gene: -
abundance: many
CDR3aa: CASSSTGELFF
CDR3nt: TGCGCCAGCAGCTCCACCGGGGAGCTGTTTTTT

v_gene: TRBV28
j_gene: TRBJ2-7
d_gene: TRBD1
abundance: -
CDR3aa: CASSPMKTGTAYEQYF
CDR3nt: TGTGCCAGCAGCCCTATGAAGACCGGGACAGCTTACGAGCAGTACTTC

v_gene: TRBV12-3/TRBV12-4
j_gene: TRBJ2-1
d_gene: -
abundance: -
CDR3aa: CASTHTRLTTEQFF
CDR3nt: TGTGCCAGCACTCATACTAGACTTACAACTGAGCAGTTCTTC

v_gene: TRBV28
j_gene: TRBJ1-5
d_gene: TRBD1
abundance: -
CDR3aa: CASSVLQGGNQPQHF
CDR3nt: TGTGCCAGCAGTGTACTACAGGGGGGCAATCAGCCCCAGCATTTT

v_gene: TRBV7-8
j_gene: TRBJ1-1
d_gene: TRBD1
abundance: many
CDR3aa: CASSLDQGAYTEAFF
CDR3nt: TGTGCCAGCAGCTTAGATCAGGGGGCATACACTGAAGCTTTCTTT

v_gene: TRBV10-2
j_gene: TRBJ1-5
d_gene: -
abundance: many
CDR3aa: CASYPGYSNQPQHF
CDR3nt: TGCGCCAGCTACCCTGGATATAGCAATCAGCCCCAGCATTTT

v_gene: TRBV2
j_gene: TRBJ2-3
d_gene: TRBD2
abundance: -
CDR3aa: CASSDSGSADTQYF
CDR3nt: TGTGCCAGCAGTGACAGCGGGAGCGCAGATACGCAGTATTTT

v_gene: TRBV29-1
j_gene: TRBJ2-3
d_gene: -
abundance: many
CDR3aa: CSAGDNTDTQYF
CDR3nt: TGCAGCGCCGGGGACAATACAGATACGCAGTATTTT

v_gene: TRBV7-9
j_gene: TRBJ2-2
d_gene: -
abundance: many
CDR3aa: CASSSTVGVANTGELFF
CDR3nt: TGTGCCAGCAGCTCCACGGTGGGGGTCGCGAACACCGGGGAGCTGTTTTTT

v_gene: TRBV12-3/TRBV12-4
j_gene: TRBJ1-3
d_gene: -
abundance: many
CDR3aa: CASVRRGGSGNTIYF
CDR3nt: TGTGCCAGCGTACGAAGAGGGGGTTCGGGAAACACCATATATTTT

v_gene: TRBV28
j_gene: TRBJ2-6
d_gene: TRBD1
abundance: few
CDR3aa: CASSLLQGAGANVLTF
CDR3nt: TGTGCCAGCAGTTTACTACAGGGGGCTGGGGCCAACGTCCTGACTTTC

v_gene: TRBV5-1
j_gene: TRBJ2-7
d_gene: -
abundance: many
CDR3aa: CASSLGIGEQYF
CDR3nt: TGCGCCAGCAGCTTGGGGATCGGCGAGCAGTACTTC

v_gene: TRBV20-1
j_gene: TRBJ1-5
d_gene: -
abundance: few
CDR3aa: CSARERESNQPQHF
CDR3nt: TGCAGTGCTAGAGAACGGGAAAGCAATCAGCCCCAGCATTTT

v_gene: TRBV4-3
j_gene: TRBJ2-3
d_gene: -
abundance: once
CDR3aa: CASSQEHQPTDTQYF
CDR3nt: TGCGCCAGCAGCCAAGAACACCAACCCACAGATACGCAGTATTTT

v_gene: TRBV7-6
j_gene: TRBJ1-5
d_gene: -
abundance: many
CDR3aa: CASSLGSYSNQPQHF
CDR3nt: TGTGCCAGCAGCTTAGGGTCATATAGCAATCAGCCCCAGCATTTT

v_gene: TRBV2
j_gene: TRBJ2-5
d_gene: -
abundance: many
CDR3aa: CASIPVGSPQYF
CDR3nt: TGTGCCAGCATTCCGGTTGGGAGCCCCCAGTACTTC

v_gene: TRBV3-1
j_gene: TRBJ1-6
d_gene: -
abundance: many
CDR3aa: CASSPRGSSYNSPLHF
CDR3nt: TGTGCCAGCAGCCCCCGCGGCAGCTCCTATAATTCACCCCTCCACTTT

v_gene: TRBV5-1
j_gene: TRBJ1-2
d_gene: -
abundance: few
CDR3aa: CASRLDNYGYTF
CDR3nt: TGCGCCAGCAGACTGGACAACTATGGCTACACCTTC

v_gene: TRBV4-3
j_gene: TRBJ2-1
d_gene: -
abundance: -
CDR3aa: CASSQGSQGSYNEQFF
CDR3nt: TGCGCCAGCAGCCAAGGGAGCCAGGGTTCCTACAATGAGCAGTTCTTC

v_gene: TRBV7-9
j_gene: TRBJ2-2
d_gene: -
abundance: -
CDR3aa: CASSLAATNTGELFF
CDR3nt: TGTGCCAGCAGCTTAGCAGCAACGAACACCGGGGAGCTGTTTTTT

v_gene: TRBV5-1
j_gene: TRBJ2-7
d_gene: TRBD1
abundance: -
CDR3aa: CASSPRDRGRYNEQYF
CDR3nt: TGCGCCAGCAGTCCCCGGGACAGGGGCAGATACAATGAGCAGTACTTC

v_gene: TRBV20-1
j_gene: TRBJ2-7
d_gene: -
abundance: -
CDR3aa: CSPLGPYEQYF
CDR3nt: TGCAGTCCCTTAGGACCCTACGAGCAGTACTTC

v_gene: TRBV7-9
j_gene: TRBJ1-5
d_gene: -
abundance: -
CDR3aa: CASSPGRGDQPQHF
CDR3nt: TGTGCCAGCAGCCCGGGTAGGGGCGATCAGCCCCAGCATTTT

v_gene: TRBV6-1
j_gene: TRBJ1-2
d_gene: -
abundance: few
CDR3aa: CASSASGRISYGYTF
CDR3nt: TGTGCCAGCAGTGCCTCGGGGAGAATAAGTTATGGCTACACCTTC

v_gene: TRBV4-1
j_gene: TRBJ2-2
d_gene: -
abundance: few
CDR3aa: CASRIEAYANTGELFF
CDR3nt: TGCGCCAGCAGAATAGAAGCTTACGCGAACACCGGGGAGCTGTTTTTT

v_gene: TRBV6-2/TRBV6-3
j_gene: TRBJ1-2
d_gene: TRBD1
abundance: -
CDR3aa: CASSYPDRGPGYTF
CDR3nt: TGTGCCAGCAGTTACCCCGACAGGGGGCCCGGCTACACCTTC

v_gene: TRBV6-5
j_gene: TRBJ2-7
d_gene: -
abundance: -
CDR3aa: CASRADRLGYEQYF
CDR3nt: TGTGCCAGCAGGGCCGACAGGTTGGGGTACGAGCAGTACTTC

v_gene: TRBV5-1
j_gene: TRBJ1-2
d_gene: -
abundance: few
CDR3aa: CASSLGRETLNYGYTF
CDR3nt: TGCGCCAGCAGCTTGGGCCGGGAGACACTAAACTATGGCTACACCTTC

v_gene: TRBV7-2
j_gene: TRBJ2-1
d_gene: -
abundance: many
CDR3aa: CASSFLWDGYNEQFF
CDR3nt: TGTGCCAGCAGCTTTTTGTGGGACGGCTACAATGAGCAGTTCTTC

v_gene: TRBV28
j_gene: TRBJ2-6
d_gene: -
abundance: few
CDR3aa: CASSFPWGPGANVLTF
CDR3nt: TGTGCCAGCAGTTTCCCTTGGGGGCCGGGGGCCAACGTCCTGACTTTC

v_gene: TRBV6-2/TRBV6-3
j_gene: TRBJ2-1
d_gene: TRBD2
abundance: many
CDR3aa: CATWGGGKNNEQFF
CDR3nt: TGTGCCACATGGGGCGGGGGGAAAAACAATGAGCAGTTCTTC

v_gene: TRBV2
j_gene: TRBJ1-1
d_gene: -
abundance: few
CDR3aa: CASSVGLNTEAFF
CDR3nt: TGTGCCAGCAGTGTAGGGCTGAACACTGAAGCTTTCTTT

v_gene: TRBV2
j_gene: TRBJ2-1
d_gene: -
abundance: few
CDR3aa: CASSENSPNEQFF
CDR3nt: TGTGCCAGCAGTGAAAATTCCCCCAATGAGCAGTTCTTC

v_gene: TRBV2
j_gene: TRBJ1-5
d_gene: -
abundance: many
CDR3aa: CASSPERGNQPQHF
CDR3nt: TGTGCCAGCAGCCCTGAGAGGGGCAATCAGCCCCAGCATTTT

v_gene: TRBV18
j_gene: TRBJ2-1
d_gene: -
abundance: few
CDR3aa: CASSPPAGNDEQFF
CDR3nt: TGTGCCAGCTCACCACCGGCAGGGAACGATGAGCAGTTCTTC